Listed here are 12 T cell receptor beta chains from one sample, sequenced in a study of cytomegalovirus exposure and HLA in healthy donors. The study ran its PCR with 60 Vbeta and 13 Jbeta primers. Produced via immunoSEQ multiplex PCR; TCRdb's table is partial and in-frame only. The sample includes about 50,000 clones, over 60% of them seen just once. The sample consisted of PBMCs. All receptors derive from a man aged 30 to 45 in good health and CMV-seropositive.

V and J are TRBV30 and TRBJ1-2; tentative D call: TRBD1 (5 bases). CDR1 is GTSNPN and CDR2 is SVGIG in the germline V gene (reference sequence). CDR3 length: 15 residues. Trimming cost V 3 bases and J 6 bases, with 20 bases left between them. The CDR3: CAWSYPSGGVNGYTF. DNA of the CDR3: TGTGCCTGGAGCTATCCGTCGGGGGGGGTTAATGGCTACACCTTC.

This clone has only one observation. The rearrangement joins TRBV28 to TRBJ1-6; the D is unclear. Germline lookup yields CDR1 MDHEN and CDR2 SYDVKM. The CDR3 length is 14 residues. The V gene lost 7 bases and the J gene lost 9 bases, with 16 bases spanning the gap. The CDR3 bases are TGTGCCAGCACCTCGGGTGGGGAGGGTTCACCCCTCCACTTT. Translation: CASTSGGEGSPLHF.

This clone was observed a few times. Other DNA sequences from this sample encode an identical CDR3 as well. The chain employs TRBV6-1 and TRBJ1-1; 7 bases are a match to TRBD1. Germline loops: CDR1 MNHNS, CDR2 SASEGT. The V and J ends lost 2 bases and 0 bases, in that order; junction bases with no gene match: 3. The CDR3 runs to 15 residues. The CDR3 here is CASSEMGTVNTEAFF. For the CDR3, the DNA is TGTGCCAGCAGTGAAATGGGGACAGTGAACACTGAAGCTTTCTTT.

The chain couples TRBV10-2 to TRBJ1-2; D is possibly TRBD1 (5 bases). Trimming took 4 bases from V and 1 from J, leaving 13 bases between them. This CDR3 contains 15 residues. The germline V gene has CDR1 WSHSY and CDR2 SAAADI. CDR3 loop: CASSVSGPINYGYTF. CDR3 nucleotides: TGCGCCAGCAGTGTATCAGGGCCTATTAACTATGGCTACACCTTC.

The V gene is TRBV6-6, the J gene TRBJ1-5; D is unresolved. With 7 bases removed from V and 2 bases from J, the gap between germline ends came to 15 bases. The CDR3 is 15 amino acids. Germline V gene lookup returns CDR1 MNHNY and CDR2 SVGAGI (reference sequence). The CDR3 is CASTQSQVGNQPQHF. The CDR3 DNA is TGTGCCAGCACCCAGAGTCAGGTTGGCAATCAGCCCCAGCATTTT.

The chain carries TRBV7-9 and TRBJ1-6; no reliable D call. This CDR3 spans 13 amino acids. From germline, CDR1 is SEHNR and CDR2 FQNEAQ (reference sequence). V was pared by 3 bases and J by 7 bases, with 7 bases between. CDR3 sequence: CASSFEANSPLHF. Written as DNA, the CDR3 is TGTGCCAGCAGCTTTGAGGCAAATTCACCCCTCCACTTT.

This clone was seen a handful of times. V gene TRBV6-1 combines with J gene TRBJ1-1; D is unresolved. Trimming removed 2 bases from V and 1 base from J, with 11 bases in between. Germline CDR1 reads MNHNS; CDR2 reads SASEGT. The CDR3 runs to 15 residues. CDR3 sequence (DNA): TGTGCCAGCAGTGAATCATTTAGAGGGAACACTGAAGCTTTCTTT. Its translation: CASSESFRGNTEAFF.

V gene TRBV13 combines with J gene TRBJ1-2, with D possibly matching TRBD1 (5 bases). The germline CDR1 and CDR2 sequences are PRHDT and FYEKMQ (reference sequence). This CDR3 comprises 14 residues. Trimming removed 5 bases from V and 4 bases from J, with 14 bases in between. CDR3 loop: CASSEQTESYGYTF. CDR3 in DNA: TGTGCCAGCAGCGAACAGACAGAGAGCTATGGCTACACCTTC.

This chain joins TRBV2 and TRBJ2-3, with 8 bases lining up with TRBD1. The V segment lost 10 bases and the J segment 6 bases; nucleotides outside the gene matches: 9. The CDR3 extends over 13 amino acids. Looked up from germline, CDR1 is SNHLY and CDR2 is FYNNEI. Here the CDR3 reads CATGTGPMDTQYF. The CDR3 DNA reads TGTGCCACCGGGACAGGCCCGATGGATACGCAGTATTTT.

V gene TRBV29-1 combines with J gene TRBJ1-2, with 7 bases aligning to TRBD1. The germline V gene encodes CDR1 SQVTM and CDR2 ANQGSEA. The CDR3 length is 12 residues. Losses at the gene ends were 2 bases for V and 7 bases for J; bases not matched to a gene: 4. As DNA, the CDR3 is TGCAGCGTTGAAAAGACAGGGACTGGCTACACCTTC. Protein: CSVEKTGTGYTF.

CDR3 nucleotides: TGCGCCAGCAGCTTCAAAGGACTAGCGGGGGGGCTAACAGATACGCAGTATTTT. It specifies CASSFKGLAGGLTDTQYF. The chain has TRBV5-1 and TRBJ2-3; 15 bases match TRBD2. CDR1 SGHRS and CDR2 YFSETQ come from the germline V gene. The V gene end was trimmed by 2 bases and the J gene end by 3 bases; junction bases not matched to a gene: 7. The CDR3 sequence is 18 residues long.

This clone came up a few times. This chain links TRBV18 with TRBJ1-1; tentatively, D is TRBD1 (6 bases). Germline CDR1 KGHSH, CDR2 LQKENI. The CDR3 length is 15 residues. Between the trimmed V and J ends, which lost 4 bases and 5 bases, there was a span of 17 bases. As DNA, the CDR3 is TGTGCCAGCTCACTATCATCCCTAGGGGGAACTGAAGCTTTCTTT. Amino acid sequence: CASSLSSLGGTEAFF. Full variable domain (outside the CDR3, taken from reference TRBV18 and TRBJ1-1): NAGVMQNPRHLVRRRGQEARLRCSPMKGHSHVYWYRQLPEEGLKFMVYLQKENIIDESGMPKERFSAEFPKEGPSILRIQQVVRGDSAAYFCASSLSSLGGTEAFFGQGTRLTVV.